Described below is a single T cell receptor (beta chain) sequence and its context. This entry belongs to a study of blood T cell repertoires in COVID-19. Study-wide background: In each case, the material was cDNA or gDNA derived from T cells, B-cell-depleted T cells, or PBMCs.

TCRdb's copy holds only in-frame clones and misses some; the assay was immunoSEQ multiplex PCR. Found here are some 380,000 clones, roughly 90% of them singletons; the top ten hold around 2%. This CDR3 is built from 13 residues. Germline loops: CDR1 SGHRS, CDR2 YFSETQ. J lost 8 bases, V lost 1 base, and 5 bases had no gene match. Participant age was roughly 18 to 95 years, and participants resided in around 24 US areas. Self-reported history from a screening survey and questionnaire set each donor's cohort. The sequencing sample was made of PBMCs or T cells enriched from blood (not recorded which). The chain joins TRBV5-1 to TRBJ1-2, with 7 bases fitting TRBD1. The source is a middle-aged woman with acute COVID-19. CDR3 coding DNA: TGCGCCAGCAGCTTGCTACAGGGGATGGGCTACACCTTC. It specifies CASSLLQGMGYTF. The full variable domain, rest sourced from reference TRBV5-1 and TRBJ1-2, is KAGVTQTPRYLIKTRGQQVTLSCSPISGHRSVSWYQQTPGQGLQFLFEYFSETQRNKGNFPGRFSGRQFSNSRSEMNVSTLELGDSALYLCASSLLQGMGYTFGSGTRLTVV.